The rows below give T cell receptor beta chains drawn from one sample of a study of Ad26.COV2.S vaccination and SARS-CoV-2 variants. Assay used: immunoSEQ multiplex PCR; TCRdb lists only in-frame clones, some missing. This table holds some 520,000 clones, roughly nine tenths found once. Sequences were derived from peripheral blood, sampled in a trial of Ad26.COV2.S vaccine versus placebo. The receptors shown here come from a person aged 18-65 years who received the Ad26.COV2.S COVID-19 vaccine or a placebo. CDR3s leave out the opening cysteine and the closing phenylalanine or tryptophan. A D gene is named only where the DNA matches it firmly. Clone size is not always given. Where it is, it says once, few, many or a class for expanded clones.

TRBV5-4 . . ASSSGLGLSTDTQY
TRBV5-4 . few ASSPSPGPYEQY
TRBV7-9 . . ASSSSFSGGVSYNEQF
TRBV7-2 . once ASSLAGQGQANEKLF
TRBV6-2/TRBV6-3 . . ASSSPRQLSRYEQY
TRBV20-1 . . SASLGAGANYEQY
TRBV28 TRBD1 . ASSPTRGLTEAF
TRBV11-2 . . ASSFSATHEQF
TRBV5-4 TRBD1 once ASSPPRTGNPGANVLT
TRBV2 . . ASLGGTGNQPQH
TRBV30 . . AWRQISNYGYT
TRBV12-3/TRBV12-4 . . ASSGPGDSPLH
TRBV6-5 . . ASMRAGQQPQH
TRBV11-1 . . ASSPRRGPYNEQF
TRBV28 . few ASSSIVLRH
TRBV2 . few ASSYGTPYNEQF
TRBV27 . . ASSRAGYRGYEQY
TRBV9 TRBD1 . ASSELPGQGVGNTIY
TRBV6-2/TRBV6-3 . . ASSLRLRGSYNEQF
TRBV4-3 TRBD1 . ASSQEGQGGTEAF
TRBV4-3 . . ASSPPGFLYEKLF
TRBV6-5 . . ASRAGPFTQY
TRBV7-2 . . ASSLDRSGRKAF
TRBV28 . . ASTRTDTQY
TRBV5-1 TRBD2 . ASSILGGSSSYEQY
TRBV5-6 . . ASSPIGSGANVLT
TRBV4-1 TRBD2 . ASSQEGTSDEQF
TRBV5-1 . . ASSFTGKGDTGELF
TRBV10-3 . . AISAGDGNQPQH
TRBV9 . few ASSVATSTGELF
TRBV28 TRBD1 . ASSLSTGDNSPLH
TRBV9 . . ASSAGTYTGELF
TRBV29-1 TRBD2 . SVRTLPVRVGLAEQY
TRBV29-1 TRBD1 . SVVVRQGRAF
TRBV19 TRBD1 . ASGETGRGEKLF
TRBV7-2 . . ASSLVGSRGSYNEQF
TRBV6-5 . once ASRRDRDYGYT
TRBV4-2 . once ASSQVFGGTDTEAF
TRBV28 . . ASSLGTHQETQY
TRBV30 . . AWSSPLGPF
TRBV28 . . ASSFQQGATYNSPLH
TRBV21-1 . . ASSKGLEQAKMRDTQY
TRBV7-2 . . ASSPNQYPHGYT
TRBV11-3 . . ASSPGGPTEAF
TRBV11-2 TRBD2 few ASSLVLAGSLGHEQY
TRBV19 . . ASSISLVGNEQF
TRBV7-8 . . ASSLQGFHEQY
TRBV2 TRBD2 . ASRDATSGAYNEQF
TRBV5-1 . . ASSPRLADTDTQY
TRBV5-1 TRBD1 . ASSLNPGQGGYGYT
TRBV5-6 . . ASSSTGLSEETQY
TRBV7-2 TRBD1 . ASSKGTGTPGRYGYT
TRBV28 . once ASRTAGLPDTQY
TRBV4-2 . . ASSQAPGFRMPEAF
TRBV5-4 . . ASSRIGGRRNEQF
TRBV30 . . AWRVRNYGYT
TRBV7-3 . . ASSLQGSTDTQY
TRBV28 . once ASSLIRGLANEKLF
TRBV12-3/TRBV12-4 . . ASTLTLNTEAF